This T cell receptor beta chain was observed in a study of T cell changes during pregnancy in multiple sclerosis. The table came from immunoSEQ multiplex PCR; TCRdb's copy has only in-frame clones and leaves some out. There are fewer than 45,000 clones in the sample; 70% to 90% occur only once, and about 7% lies in the top ten. Germline-derived CDR1 and CDR2 are LNHDA and SQIVND (reference sequence). Between the trimmed V and J ends, which lost 9 bases and 2 bases, there was a span of 10 bases. The CDR3 loop spans 12 amino acids. This clonotype was obtained from a female donor with multiple sclerosis, enrolled in a pregnancy study. The chain recombines TRBV19 with TRBJ1-2; the D is unclear. The sample here was CD8+ T cells from peripheral blood mononuclear cells, taken in the third trimester of pregnancy. This chain's CDR3 is CASNEANYGYTF. The CDR3 DNA follows: TGTGCCAGCAATGAGGCGAACTATGGCTACACCTTC.